A single count supports the clone carrying this T cell receptor beta chain. The data stem from a study of blood T cell repertoires in COVID-19. Study background: From T cells, B-cell-depleted T cells, or PBMCs came the material, which was cDNA or gDNA.

The protocol was immunoSEQ multiplex PCR, while the TCRdb copy is restricted to in-frame clones and leaves out a portion. The table shows 100,000 or so clones, with 70% to 90% occurring only once. The sample taken for sequencing was peripheral blood. This receptor was identified in a man in his 60s with acute or convalescent COVID-19.

In DNA form, the CDR3 reads TGTGCCAGCAGTTCTACCCCAGATACGCAGTATTTT. Residues: CASSSTPDTQYF. V and J are TRBV12-3 or TRBV12-4 and TRBJ2-3; D remains ambiguous. Deletions cut 4 bases from V and 4 bases from J, with 6 bases between. This CDR3 region has 12 residues.